These 8 T cell receptor beta chains were all obtained from the same sample, sequenced in a study of OX40 agonist ivuxolimab in advanced cancers. The method was the immunoSEQ multiplex PCR assay. TCRdb retrieved this table from immuneACCESS and kept in-frame rearrangements only. Not all clones are present; in checked studies, unresolved V genes account for under half, and no reason is known for the remainder. A total of roughly 35,000 clones appear in this sample, around 82% of them only once. The ten largest clones represent 1.8% of the sample. The material was CD4+ or CD8+ T cells sorted from blood, obtained in a trial of the OX40 agonist ivuxolimab. These receptors all stem from an adult with an advanced solid tumor such as melanoma, head and neck, liver or kidney cancer.

This clone is termed medium-sized. The CDR3 sequence is CATSDGTGEAFF. The CDR3 DNA reads TGTGCCACCAGCGATGGCACAGGCGAAGCTTTCTTT. The rearrangement uses TRBV15 and TRBJ1-1; a possible D gene is TRBD1 (5 bases). The CDR3 contains 12 residues. The germline V gene has CDR1 LNHNV and CDR2 YYDKDF (reference sequence). Trimming removed 5 bases at V and 8 bases at J, with 12 bases between.

The chain combines TRBV4-3 with TRBJ2-3; tentative D call: TRBD1 (6 bases). This CDR3 contains 20 residues. V dropped 0 bases and J dropped 1 base, with 23 bases sitting between them. Per germline, CDR1 LGHNA and CDR2 YSLEER. The CDR3 loop is CASSQDPAQGSGLGTDTQYF. The CDR3, as DNA: TGCGCCAGCAGCCAAGATCCGGCCCAGGGGTCGGGGCTCGGCACAGATACGCAGTATTTT.

This chain joins TRBV7-9 and TRBJ2-5, with TRBD1 matching 8 bases. Near its end, the DNA agrees better with TRBJ2-7, so the J call may be wrong. Germline CDR1 SEHNR, CDR2 FQNEAQ (reference sequence). CDR3 length: 15 amino acids. The CDR3 here is CASSLDRGISYEQYF. The CDR3 DNA follows: TGTGCCAGCAGCCTAGACAGGGGTATATCCTACGAGCAGTACTTC.

Details on this clone: The junction and the germline gene differ at one end; a read error may be behind it. This sequence joins TRBV7-7 and TRBJ2-2; no firm D call. The CDR3 loop spans 13 amino acids. The germline CDR1 and CDR2 sequences are SSHAT and FNYEAQ (reference sequence). The CDR3 region is CASSRDRAEELFF. CDR3 in DNA: TGTGCTAGCAGCCGCGATCGAGCCGAGGAGCTGTTTTTT.

The chain links TRBV9 to TRBJ1-6, with 11 bases fitting TRBD1. With V trimmed by 4 bases and J by 15 bases, 9 bases remained unmatched. The length of the CDR3 is 14 residues. Looked up from germline, CDR1 is SGDLS and CDR2 is YYNGEE. CDR3 in DNA: TGTGCCAGCAGCCAGGGACAGGGGGACTCAGGCCTCCACTTT. As protein: CASSQGQGDSGLHF.

This clone was recorded only once. J is TRBJ2-2 and V is TRBV7-6; tentatively, D is TRBD1 or TRBD2 (6 bases each). The CDR3 totals 15 residues. The germline V gene has CDR1 SGHVS and CDR2 FNYEAQ. V lost 5 bases and J 4 bases, leaving 14 bases between the germline ends. In DNA, the CDR3 is TGTGCCAGCAGCAGGGGGGCTTCGTCCACCGGGGAGCTGTTTTTT. This gives the protein CASSRGASSTGELFF.

This chain uses TRBV10-3 with TRBJ1-6, with D hard to call. In germline, CDR1 is ENHRY, CDR2 SYGVKD. The V end was cut by 7 bases, the J end by 6 bases, with 10 bases between. The CDR3 sequence is 13 residues long. CDR3 bases: TGTGCCATCAACAAGGACGGTAATTCACCCCTCCACTTT. Translated: CAINKDGNSPLHF.

The chain employs TRBV14 and TRBJ2-2, with unresolved D. The germline gives CDR1 SGHDN, CDR2 FVKESK. CDR3 length: 15 residues. V was trimmed by 0 bases and J by 4 bases, leaving 9 bases between them. CDR3 amino acids: CASSQDLAGTGELFF. CDR3 coding DNA: TGTGCCAGCAGCCAAGATCTCGCAGGCACCGGGGAGCTGTTTTTT.